This entry lists 20 T cell receptor beta chains sequenced from one sample in a study of blood T cell repertoires in COVID-19. Some clones are missing from TCRdb's copy, which holds only in-frame ones; the method was immunoSEQ multiplex PCR. The sample yields 200,000 to 300,000 clones, about 91% seen once. Sequenced input: peripheral blood. Source of these receptors: a woman in her thirties with COVID-19, enrolled during active disease.

The genes are TRBV2 and TRBJ2-1, with 9 bases fitting TRBD2. Germline CDR1 and CDR2: SNHLY and FYNNEI. Trimming at V came to 6 bases and at J to 0 bases, leaving 3 bases not matched to a gene. The CDR3 contains 15 residues. This chain's CDR3 is CASRISGGSYNEQFF. Here the CDR3 DNA reads TGTGCCAGCAGGATTAGCGGGGGCTCCTACAATGAGCAGTTCTTC.

The chain carries TRBV4-3 and TRBJ2-3; 7 bases are a match to TRBD1. Looked up from germline, CDR1 is LGHNA and CDR2 is YSLEER. Trimming at V came to 2 bases and at J to 2 bases, leaving 16 bases not matched to a gene. This CDR3 region has 19 residues. The CDR3 loop is CASSQRDSGTDKITDTQYF. CDR3 sequence (DNA): TGCGCCAGCAGCCAAAGGGATTCCGGGACAGACAAAATCACAGATACGCAGTATTTT.

The chain combines TRBV19 with TRBJ2-1, with 13 bases identical to TRBD2. The V segment lost 3 bases and the J segment 9 bases; nucleotides outside the gene matches: 2. The CDR3 length is 14 residues. Germline assignment: CDR1 LNHDA and CDR2 SQIVND (reference sequence). The CDR3 is CASSMTSGRLEQFF. The CDR3 DNA reads TGTGCCAGTAGTATGACTAGCGGGAGGCTTGAGCAGTTCTTC.

V usage is TRBV15 and J usage is TRBJ1-5, with TRBD1 matching over 7 bases. V shed 2 bases and J 6 bases; nucleotides not matched to a gene: 7. CDR1 is LNHNV and CDR2 is YYDKDF in the germline V gene (reference sequence). CDR3 size: 15 residues. CDR3 residues: CATSRNSGTVQPQHF. CDR3 bases: TGTGCCACCAGCAGAAACTCCGGGACAGTTCAGCCCCAGCATTTT.

This clone appeared a few times. This chain joins TRBV19 and TRBJ1-6; TRBD1 might be the D (5 bases). This CDR3 is built from 14 residues. Per the germline V gene, CDR1 is LNHDA and CDR2 is SQIVND (reference sequence). V lost 8 bases and J 7 bases, leaving 15 bases between the germline ends. The DNA for the CDR3 is TGTGCCAGTGGACAACGAACAGGAAATTCACCCCTCCACTTT. Its translation: CASGQRTGNSPLHF.

V is TRBV7-2 and J is TRBJ2-1; 12 nucleotides align to TRBD2. J gave up 4 bases and V 4 bases, and 5 bases lay outside the gene matches. Per the germline V gene, CDR1 is SGHTA and CDR2 is FQGNSA. There are 16 residues in the CDR3. CDR3 bases: TGTGCCAGCAGCTCTACCCTAGCGGGGGGGTACAATGAGCAGTTCTTC. Protein: CASSSTLAGGYNEQFF.

The chain carries TRBV29-1 and TRBJ1-2, with TRBD1 matching over 8 bases. CDR1 and CDR2 (germline): SQVTM, ANQGSEA. The V and J ends lost 4 bases and 2 bases, in that order; junction bases with no gene match: 3. The CDR3 spans 13 residues. CDR3 nucleotides: TGCAGCGTTGGGGGACAGGCCAACTATGGCTACACCTTC. This translates into CSVGGQANYGYTF.

The J gene is TRBJ2-7, the V gene TRBV11-3; 7 bases fit TRBD1. J lost 3 bases, V lost 1 base, and 6 bases had no gene match. In germline, CDR1 is SGHNT, CDR2 YENEEA. The CDR3 loop spans 15 amino acids. CDR3 loop: CASSLGGQPYYEQYV. CDR3 coding DNA: TGTGCCAGCAGCTTAGGGGGACAGCCATACTACGAGCAGTACGTC.

The rearrangement uses TRBV19 and TRBJ2-5, with TRBD2 as a possible D gene (6 bases). This CDR3 has 14 residues. Deletions cut 2 bases from V and 2 bases from J, with 9 bases between. The germline CDR1 and CDR2 sequences are LNHDA and SQIVND (reference sequence). The CDR3 DNA reads as TGTGCCAGTAGTATATCGCGGGGACAAGAGACCCAGTACTTC. This codes for CASSISRGQETQYF.

DNA for the CDR3: TGTGCCAGCTCACCTTTCTCGGGGGGTGGAAACACCATATATTTT. It specifies CASSPFSGGGNTIYF. The chain uses TRBV18 and TRBJ1-3; D is possibly TRBD1 (5 bases). This CDR3 has 15 amino acids. The V end was cut by 3 bases, the J end by 3 bases, with 12 bases between. The germline V gene has CDR1 KGHSH and CDR2 LQKENI.

The gene calls are TRBV27 and TRBJ1-1; 10 nucleotides line up with TRBD1. This CDR3 has 17 residues. Germline CDR1 is MNHEY and CDR2 is SMNVEV (reference sequence). The junction had 12 bases not matched to a gene; V was cut back by 4 bases and J by 4 bases. The CDR3 DNA sequence: TGTGCCAGCAGTTCACCGACAGGGGGCCCCCGGGGCACTGAAGCTTTCTTT. This sequence encodes CASSSPTGGPRGTEAFF.

V usage is TRBV6-1 and J usage is TRBJ2-3; 12 positions match TRBD2. The CDR3 spans 17 residues. Per germline, CDR1 MNHNS and CDR2 SASEGT. With 4 bases clipped from V and 3 bases from J, the junction kept 8 bases outside the gene matches. CDR3 sequence reads: CASSGASTSGSTDTQYF. CDR3 bases: TGTGCCAGCAGTGGAGCCTCGACTAGCGGGAGTACAGATACGCAGTATTTT.

The chain joins TRBV2 to TRBJ1-4; D is undetermined. V was clipped by 7 bases and J by 2 bases, with 11 bases between them. This CDR3 is 14 amino acids long. Germline V lookup: CDR1 SNHLY, CDR2 FYNNEI. CDR3 nucleotide sequence: TGTGCCAGCAAGTTCGGGGTGACTAATGAAAAACTGTTTTTT. Its protein product is CASKFGVTNEKLFF. Full variable domain (remainder filled in from reference TRBV2 and TRBJ1-4): EPEVTQTPSHQVTQMGQEVILRCVPISNHLYFYWYRQILGQKVEFLVSFYNNEISEKSEIFDDQFSVERPDGSNFTLKIRSTKLEDSAMYFCASKFGVTNEKLFFGSGTQLSVL.

This sequence joins TRBV11-1 and TRBJ2-1, with 9 bases that match TRBD2. Germline V gene data show CDR1 as SGHAT and CDR2 as FQDESV (reference sequence). The J segment lost 3 bases and the V segment lost 5 bases, leaving 8 bases of the junction unmatched. This CDR3 is 16 amino acids long. The CDR3 spells CASSPLAGRLYNEQFF. CDR3 nucleotide sequence: TGTGCCAGCAGCCCCCTAGCGGGGCGCCTCTACAATGAGCAGTTCTTC.

This clone has only a few counts. V gene TRBV4-1 combines with J gene TRBJ1-1; D may be TRBD1 (6 bases). The CDR3 covers 16 residues. Between the trimmed V and J ends, which lost 2 bases and 1 base, there was a span of 14 bases. The germline gives CDR1 MGHRA, CDR2 YSYEKL. This chain's CDR3 is CASSQRGGGANTEAFF. CDR3 sequence (DNA): TGCGCCAGCAGCCAAAGGGGGGGAGGGGCGAACACTGAAGCTTTCTTT.

This clone was seen only once. The chain has TRBV29-1 and TRBJ2-1; 11 positions match TRBD1. CDR3 length: 14 amino acids. Germline V gene lookup returns CDR1 SQVTM and CDR2 ANQGSEA. The junction had 9 bases not matched to a gene; V was cut back by 6 bases and J by 8 bases. CDR3 sequence (DNA): TGCAGCGTGGGTACGGACAGGGGGCAGGATGAGCAGTTCTTC. This encodes CSVGTDRGQDEQFF.

This chain uses TRBV7-2 with TRBJ1-1; a weak D match, TRBD1 (5 bases). Deletions cut 3 bases from V and 0 bases from J, with 14 bases between. The CDR3 runs 16 residues. Germline V CDR1 and CDR2: SGHTA, FQGNSA. The CDR3 spells CASSFGGKGVNTEAFF. The CDR3 DNA follows: TGTGCCAGCAGCTTCGGGGGGAAGGGCGTGAACACTGAAGCTTTCTTT.

The chain is built from TRBV10-1 and TRBJ1-1; weak D call: TRBD1 (6 bases). CDR3 length equals 13 residues. V was pared by 7 bases and J by 0 bases, with 9 bases between. In germline, CDR1 is WNHNN, CDR2 SYGVQD (reference sequence). For the CDR3, the DNA is TGCGCCAGCACGGGGGGCATGAACACTGAAGCTTTCTTT. Encoded protein: CASTGGMNTEAFF.

This clone was detected a few times. The chain has TRBV2 and TRBJ2-1; 8 nucleotides align to TRBD2. Germline V gene sequence: CDR1 SNHLY, CDR2 FYNNEI. CDR3 length: 17 amino acids. J was trimmed by 7 bases and V by 7 bases; bases with no gene match: 18. The CDR3 nucleotides are TGTGCCAGCACCCCGGGTGGGGCGGGGGGCCCAGGAAATGAGCAGTTCTTC. Amino acids: CASTPGGAGGPGNEQFF.

This clone was counted a few times. The chain is built from TRBV5-4 and TRBJ2-2, with 7 bases fitting TRBD2. Germline trimming cut 7 bases from V and 4 bases from J; bases unmatched to any gene: 16. This CDR3 region has 17 residues. Germline assignment: CDR1 SGHNT and CDR2 YYREEE (reference sequence). The CDR3 DNA reads TGTGCCAGCTCCAAGGGGCCCGGGACTACTTCCACCGGGGAGCTGTTTTTT. It is translated as CASSKGPGTTSTGELFF.